These T cell receptor beta chains were read from a single sample in a study of radiation and T cells in renal cell carcinoma. Profiling relied on immunoSEQ multiplex PCR, and the TCRdb table lists in-frame clones only, not all of them. The sample carries roughly 90,000 clones, about 82% recorded once. The specimen comprised blood, sampled from a patient whose treatment included radiotherapy and nephrectomy. These receptor sequences come from a man aged 45-65 years with renal cell carcinoma. Both conserved end residues are part of each CDR3. The order of the fields is V gene, clone size, CDR3 length, J gene, D gene, CDR3 DNA, CDR3 protein. The D gene is left open where the match is weak. The listing skips clone size in some rows; elsewhere it reads once, few, many or a size class.

V: TRBV7-2
size: NA
length: 14
J: TRBJ2-7
D: NA
DNA: TGTGCCAGCAGCAGGATCTCTCCGGCCAAAGAGCAGTACTTC
CDR3: CASSRISPAKEQYF

V: TRBV19
size: NA
length: 18
J: TRBJ2-6
D: TRBD1
DNA: TGTGCCAGCATCTCCCTCCGCCAGGGGGCAACTGGGGCCAACGTCCTGACTTTC
CDR3: CASISLRQGATGANVLTF

V: TRBV5-4
size: NA
length: 16
J: TRBJ1-2
D: NA
DNA: TGTGCCAGCAGCTTGGAGGGTTGGGGGGGCAACTATGGCTACACCTTC
CDR3: CASSLEGWGGNYGYTF

V: TRBV6-1
size: NA
length: 15
J: TRBJ1-5
D: NA
DNA: TGTGCCAGCCATTGGGGGGGTCCGACTAATCAGCCCCAGCATTTT
CDR3: CASHWGGPTNQPQHF

V: TRBV5-5
size: NA
length: 15
J: TRBJ2-1
D: TRBD2
DNA: TGTGCCAGCAGCTCGGGACTAGATGCAATCAATGAGCAGTTCTTC
CDR3: CASSSGLDAINEQFF

V: TRBV5-6
size: NA
length: 14
J: TRBJ1-2
D: NA
DNA: TGTGCCAGCACCGTGTGGCCGGGTGACTATGGCTACACCTTC
CDR3: CASTVWPGDYGYTF

V: TRBV2
size: NA
length: 17
J: TRBJ2-6
D: NA
DNA: TGTGCCAGCAGCGACACAGTACTGTCTGGTGGGGCCAACGTCCTGACTTTC
CDR3: CASSDTVLSGGANVLTF

V: TRBV5-6
size: NA
length: 10
J: TRBJ1-1
D: NA
DNA: TGTGCCAGCAGCCCAACTAAGATACTTTTT
CDR3: CASSPTKILF

V: TRBV19
size: NA
length: 15
J: TRBJ1-1
D: NA
DNA: TGTGCCAGTATCCCGTACGCGGATATGAACACTGAAGCTTTCTTT
CDR3: CASIPYADMNTEAFF

V: TRBV11-2
size: NA
length: 12
J: TRBJ1-2
D: NA
DNA: TGTGCCAGCAGCCCACGGGGCTATGGCTACACCTTC
CDR3: CASSPRGYGYTF

V: TRBV5-1
size: NA
length: 17
J: TRBJ2-1
D: TRBD2
DNA: TGCGCCAGCAGCTTGTTTTGGACTAGCGGAGAAAACAATGAGCAGTTCTTC
CDR3: CASSLFWTSGENNEQFF

V: TRBV5-1
size: NA
length: 16
J: TRBJ2-7
D: NA
DNA: TGCGCCAGCAGCTTCGGCCCCCGTCCGGTCAGAGGTGAGCAGTACTTC
CDR3: CASSFGPRPVRGEQYF

V: TRBV14
size: NA
length: 13
J: TRBJ1-4
D: NA
DNA: TGTGCCAGCAGCCAACAAGCCCATGAAAAACTGTTTTTT
CDR3: CASSQQAHEKLFF

V: TRBV6-1
size: once
length: 16
J: TRBJ2-6
D: NA
DNA: TGTGCCAGCAGTGTGACTAGGTCCTCTGGGGCCAACGTCCTGACTTTC
CDR3: CASSVTRSSGANVLTF

V: TRBV5-1
size: NA
length: 17
J: TRBJ1-1
D: TRBD1
DNA: TGCGCCAGCAGCTGGGACAGGGGCCGAATTATGAACACTGAAGCTTTCTTT
CDR3: CASSWDRGRIMNTEAFF

V: TRBV5-8
size: NA
length: 15
J: TRBJ2-5
D: NA
DNA: TGTGCCAGCAACAATTGGGAAAAGGGATGGGAGACCCAGTACTTC
CDR3: CASNNWEKGWETQYF

V: TRBV14
size: NA
length: 15
J: TRBJ1-1
D: NA
DNA: TGTGCCAGCAGCCCGTATGACGAGGGTCGGACTGAAGCTTTCTTT
CDR3: CASSPYDEGRTEAFF

V: TRBV13
size: NA
length: 17
J: TRBJ2-3
D: TRBD1
DNA: TGTGCCAGCAGCTTAGGCCGGACAGGGCTAGACGGGGGTACGCAGTATTTT
CDR3: CASSLGRTGLDGGTQYF

V: TRBV15
size: NA
length: 12
J: TRBJ2-2
D: NA
DNA: TGTGCCACCAGCAGATACACTGGGGAGCTGTTTTTT
CDR3: CATSRYTGELFF

V: TRBV6-5
size: NA
length: 13
J: TRBJ1-1
D: NA
DNA: TGTGCCAGCACAAGAGTCCAAGACACTGAAGCTTTCTTT
CDR3: CASTRVQDTEAFF

V: TRBV18
size: NA
length: 12
J: TRBJ2-7
D: NA
DNA: TGTGCCAGTAACAGTGACTCCTACGAGCAGTACTTC
CDR3: CASNSDSYEQYF

V: TRBV2
size: NA
length: 13
J: TRBJ2-6
D: TRBD2
DNA: TGTGCCAGCGGGAGGGCTGGGGCCAACGTCCTGACTTTC
CDR3: CASGRAGANVLTF

V: TRBV4-1
size: once
length: 18
J: TRBJ2-6
D: NA
DNA: TGCGCCAGCAGCCAAGATCAAAACAGGGTTGGGGGGGCCAACGTCCTGACTTTC
CDR3: CASSQDQNRVGGANVLTF

V: TRBV5-1
size: NA
length: 14
J: TRBJ2-7
D: NA
DNA: TGCGCCAGCAGCTTGCAGTCGCACTCCTACGAGCAGTACTTC
CDR3: CASSLQSHSYEQYF

V: TRBV18
size: once
length: 15
J: TRBJ1-5
D: NA
DNA: TGTGCCAGCTCACCACTTAGGTACGGCAATCAGCCCCAGCATTTT
CDR3: CASSPLRYGNQPQHF

V: TRBV7-3
size: NA
length: 15
J: TRBJ2-2
D: TRBD1
DNA: TGTGCCAGCAGCTCCGGGACAGCGAACACCGGGGAGCTGTTTTTT
CDR3: CASSSGTANTGELFF

V: TRBV6-5
size: NA
length: 12
J: TRBJ1-4
D: NA
DNA: TGTGCCAGTGGCCGGCCAAATGAAAAACTGTTTTTT
CDR3: CASGRPNEKLFF

V: TRBV19
size: NA
length: 16
J: TRBJ1-6
D: NA
DNA: TGTGCCAGTAGTATCCGGGGGGCTAGTCGGAATTCACCCCTCCACTTT
CDR3: CASSIRGASRNSPLHF

V: TRBV6-6
size: few
length: 15
J: TRBJ1-5
D: TRBD1
DNA: TGTGCCAGCAGTGCTACAGGGGGAGGCGGTCAGCCCCAGCATTTT
CDR3: CASSATGGGGQPQHF

V: TRBV19
size: NA
length: 13
J: TRBJ2-7
D: TRBD1
DNA: TGTGCCAGTAGCAGGGACAGGGAATACGAGCAGTACTTC
CDR3: CASSRDREYEQYF

V: TRBV28
size: few
length: 15
J: TRBJ2-4
D: NA
DNA: TGTGCCAGCAGCCTTACGACGACAGGGAGGGGCATTCAGTACTTC
CDR3: CASSLTTTGRGIQYF

V: TRBV5-4
size: once
length: 15
J: TRBJ2-1
D: TRBD2
DNA: TGTGCCAGCACCGATCTAGCGGGAGGTCTCAATGAGCAGTTCTTC
CDR3: CASTDLAGGLNEQFF

V: TRBV27
size: NA
length: 18
J: TRBJ1-2
D: NA
DNA: TGTGCCAGCTTCCCAGGACCCGGCGGCAGGGGTTCGAACTATGGCTACACCTTC
CDR3: CASFPGPGGRGSNYGYTF

V: TRBV25-1
size: NA
length: 15
J: TRBJ2-7
D: TRBD2
DNA: TGTGCCAGCAGTTCTGGGACTAGCGGGGGTACGGAGCAGTACTTC
CDR3: CASSSGTSGGTEQYF

V: TRBV19
size: NA
length: 13
J: TRBJ2-7
D: NA
DNA: TGTGCCAGTACCTCCAAGGGGATGGGCGAGCAGTACTTC
CDR3: CASTSKGMGEQYF

V: TRBV30
size: few
length: 12
J: TRBJ1-1
D: NA
DNA: TGTGCCTGGGGGACATATGGGACTGAAGCTTTCTTT
CDR3: CAWGTYGTEAFF

V: TRBV13
size: few
length: 14
J: TRBJ1-1
D: NA
DNA: TGTGCCAGCAGCAGGGGGGCCATGAACACTGAAGCTTTCTTT
CDR3: CASSRGAMNTEAFF

V: TRBV7-2
size: NA
length: 15
J: TRBJ2-5
D: TRBD1
DNA: TGTGCCAGCAGCTTATCGAAGACAGGGCAAGAGACCCAGTACTTC
CDR3: CASSLSKTGQETQYF

V: TRBV9
size: NA
length: 14
J: TRBJ1-1
D: NA
DNA: TGTGCCAGCAGCGTAGAACGGACGAACACTGAAGCTTTCTTT
CDR3: CASSVERTNTEAFF

V: TRBV6-5
size: NA
length: 16
J: TRBJ1-1
D: NA
DNA: TGTGCCAGCAGTTCCTCCCGGGGAGAAGGGAACACTGAAGCTTTCTTT
CDR3: CASSSSRGEGNTEAFF

V: TRBV2
size: NA
length: 14
J: TRBJ2-5
D: NA
DNA: TGTGCCAGCAGTGATGGCGGGGTGGCCAAGACCCAGTACTTC
CDR3: CASSDGGVAKTQYF

V: TRBV9
size: NA
length: 15
J: TRBJ2-7
D: TRBD2
DNA: TGTGCCAGCAGCGTAGCTAGCGGGTTACCCTACGAGCAGTACTTC
CDR3: CASSVASGLPYEQYF

V: TRBV7-8
size: NA
length: 15
J: TRBJ1-1
D: NA
DNA: TGTGCCAGCAAACCCGCGAGTTCTACGAACACTGAAGCTTTCTTT
CDR3: CASKPASSTNTEAFF

V: TRBV5-1
size: NA
length: 14
J: TRBJ2-7
D: NA
DNA: TGCGCCAGCAGCTTGGTGGGAACTAACTACGAGCAGTACTTC
CDR3: CASSLVGTNYEQYF

V: TRBV6-1
size: once
length: 12
J: TRBJ2-7
D: NA
DNA: TGTGCAGCCGGGTGGGTCTCCTACGAGCAGTACTTC
CDR3: CAAGWVSYEQYF

V: TRBV6-1
size: NA
length: 17
J: TRBJ2-7
D: NA
DNA: TGTGCCAGCAGTGAACGGGATTGGACAGCCGACTCCTACGAGCAGTACTTC
CDR3: CASSERDWTADSYEQYF

V: TRBV19
size: NA
length: 13
J: TRBJ1-5
D: TRBD1
DNA: TGTGCCAGCAGACAGGGCAATTATCAGCCCCAGCATTTT
CDR3: CASRQGNYQPQHF

V: TRBV7-2
size: NA
length: 16
J: TRBJ2-1
D: TRBD1
DNA: TGTGCCAGCAGCTTATTGGGACAGGGCCTGTACAATGAGCAGTTCTTC
CDR3: CASSLLGQGLYNEQFF